This T cell receptor (beta chain) was sequenced during a study of monozygotic twins with inflammatory bowel disease. General study points: Sharing of clonotypes with others was lower in IBD patients than in healthy twins, and this was especially so with disease activity.

Each TCR library used 3500 ng of total RNA. TCRdb reprocessed the 5' RACE reads; each CDR3 protein has one entry and no DNA is given. The sample table sets out 300,000 to 400,000 distinct CDR3 sequences. CDR3 size: 15 residues. Germline V gene sequence: CDR1 MDHEN, CDR2 SYDVKM. Remarks on this clonotype: What it binds is unknown.

The specimen sequenced was blood. The clonotype was recovered from a human donor with ulcerative colitis or Crohn's disease, or a healthy co-twin of an affected twin (not recorded which). The rearrangement uses TRBV28 and TRBJ1-4; with no DNA, the TCRdb D assignment of TRBD1 cannot be verified. CDR3 residues: CASSLRQVNVEKLFF.